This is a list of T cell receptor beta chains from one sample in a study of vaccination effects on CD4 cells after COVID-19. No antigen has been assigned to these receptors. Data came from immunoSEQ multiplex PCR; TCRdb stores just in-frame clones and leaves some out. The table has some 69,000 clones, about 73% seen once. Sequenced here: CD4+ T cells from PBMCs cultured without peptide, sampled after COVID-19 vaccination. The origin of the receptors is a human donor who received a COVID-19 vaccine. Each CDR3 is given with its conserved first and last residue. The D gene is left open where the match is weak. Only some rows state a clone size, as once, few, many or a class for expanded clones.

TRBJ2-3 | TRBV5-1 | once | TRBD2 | TGCGCCAGCAGCTCCGGGGTAGGCGGGAGTAGCACAGATACGCAGTATTTT | CASSSGVGGSSTDTQYF
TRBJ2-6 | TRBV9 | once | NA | TGTGCCAGCAGCGTAGCTACCAGGGCAGGGTCGTTAGATGGGGCCAACGTCCTGACTTTC | CASSVATRAGSLDGANVLTF
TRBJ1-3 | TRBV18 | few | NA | TGTGCCAGCTCCAGGGGAACTGGAAACACCATATATTTT | CASSRGTGNTIYF
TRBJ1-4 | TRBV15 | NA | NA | TGTGCCACCAGCAGAGATAGAGGGCAGGGAGGTGAAAAACTGTTTTTT | CATSRDRGQGGEKLFF
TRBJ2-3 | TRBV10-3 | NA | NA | TGTGCCATCAGTGTCACTAGCACAGATACGCAGTATTTT | CAISVTSTDTQYF
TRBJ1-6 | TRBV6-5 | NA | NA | TGTGCCAGCAGTTATACGAATTCACCCCTCCACTTT | CASSYTNSPLHF
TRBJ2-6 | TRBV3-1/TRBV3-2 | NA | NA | TGTGCCAGCAGCCAAGAGAGGGCTGGGGCCAACGTCCTGACTTTC | CASSQERAGANVLTF
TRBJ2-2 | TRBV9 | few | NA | TGTGCCAGCAGCCAAGGGACGGAAATAAACACCGGGGAGCTGTTTTTT | CASSQGTEINTGELFF
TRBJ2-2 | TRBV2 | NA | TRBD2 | TGTGCCAGCAGTGAAGGGAGCGGGGGGGCCAGGAACACCGGGGAGCTGTTTTTT | CASSEGSGGARNTGELFF
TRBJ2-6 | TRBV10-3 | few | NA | TGTGCCATCAGTGGGTCATCTGGGGCCAACGTCCTGACTTTC | CAISGSSGANVLTF
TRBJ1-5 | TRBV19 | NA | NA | TGTGCCAGTAGTATCGACAGCTATCAGCCCCAGCATTTT | CASSIDSYQPQHF
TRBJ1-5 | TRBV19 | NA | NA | TGTGCCAGTAGTATCCGGCAAAACAATCAGCCCCAGCATTTT | CASSIRQNNQPQHF
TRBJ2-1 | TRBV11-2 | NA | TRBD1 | TGTGCCAGCAGCTTAAGAGGGGGCGAGACCAATGAGCAGTTCTTC | CASSLRGGETNEQFF
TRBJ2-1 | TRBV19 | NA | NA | TGTGCCAGTAGTATGTCATCAGCCTACAATGAGCAGTTCTTC | CASSMSSAYNEQFF
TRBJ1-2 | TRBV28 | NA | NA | TGTGCCATCCCGTCTGGGGCTTCGGATCCTCAGGGGTATGGCTACACCTTC | CAIPSGASDPQGYGYTF
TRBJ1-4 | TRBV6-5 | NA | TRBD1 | TGTGCCAGCGGCGACAGGGGTACTAATGAAAAACTGTTTTTT | CASGDRGTNEKLFF
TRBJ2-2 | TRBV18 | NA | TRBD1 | TGTGCCAGCTCCCGACAGGGGGCGCTGGGCACCGGGGAGCTGTTTTTT | CASSRQGALGTGELFF
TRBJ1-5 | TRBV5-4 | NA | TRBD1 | TGTGCCAGCAGCTTGTGGGACAGGGGCAATCAGCCCCAGCATTTT | CASSLWDRGNQPQHF
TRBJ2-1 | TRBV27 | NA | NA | TGTGCCAGCAGTTCCGGTGTCCGCTCCTACAATGAGCAGTTCTTC | CASSSGVRSYNEQFF
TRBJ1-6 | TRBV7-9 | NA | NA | TGTGCCACCCACGCACAGGGTGTCGTTTCACCCCTCCACTTT | CATHAQGVVSPLHF
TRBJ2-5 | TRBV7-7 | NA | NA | TGTGCCAGCAGTCCAGCACAAGGGCAGCAGTACTTC | CASSPAQGQQYF
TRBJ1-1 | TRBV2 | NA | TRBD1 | TGTGCCAGCAGTGACAGGGGGTACACTGAAGCTTTCTTT | CASSDRGYTEAFF
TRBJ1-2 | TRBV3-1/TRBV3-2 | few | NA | TGTGCCAGCAGCCATGCCCCCAGGGATAAGAGTTACACCTTC | CASSHAPRDKSYTF
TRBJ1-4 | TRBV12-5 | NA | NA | TGTGCTAGTGGGCCACAGGGTGGGGAAAAACTGTTTTTT | CASGPQGGEKLFF
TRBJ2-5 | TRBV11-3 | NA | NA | TGTGCCAGCAGCCACCGGGGGGAGACCCAGTACTTC | CASSHRGETQYF
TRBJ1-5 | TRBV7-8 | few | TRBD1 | TGTGCCAGCAGCCCAAGGGACAGAGTCAATCAGCCCCAGCATTTT | CASSPRDRVNQPQHF
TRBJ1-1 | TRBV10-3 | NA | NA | TGTGCCATCAGTGCCGACAGGAACACTGAAGCTTTCTTT | CAISADRNTEAFF
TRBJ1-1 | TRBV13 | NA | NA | TGTGCCAGCAGCTTAAAGGGCGGGGGGACTGAAGCTTTCTTT | CASSLKGGGTEAFF